This section outlines one T cell receptor beta chain sequence together with its context. The antigen is undetermined. V shed 7 bases and J shed 1 base, with 11 bases lying between them. CDR1 GTSNPN and CDR2 SVGIG come from the germline V gene (reference sequence). The CDR3 length is 14 residues. These data originate in a study of cytomegalovirus exposure and HLA in healthy donors. Study-wide points: The productive fraction for most TCR beta V segments was about 90% or about 30% in an earlier analysis. The authors later linked a missense DCLRE1C variant to TCR beta V- and J-gene trimming. In vitro work confirmed that a few CMV-associated chains recognize CMV antigens. Later on, an analysis found that several of the most significant clusters appeared to be linked to common viral pathogens, which included parvovirus B19.

13 Jbeta primers and 60 Vbeta primers were used for the PCR. Sequencing was performed with immunoSEQ multiplex PCR; in TCRdb, only in-frame clones are kept and a portion is missing. The table lists fewer than 80,000 clones, about 75% of them singletons. Sequenced material: PBMCs. The rearrangement uses TRBV30 and TRBJ2-6; D ambiguous. This clonotype originated in a woman in her forties in good health and CMV-seropositive. The CDR3 reads CASPQVSGANVLTF. CDR3 nucleotides: TGTGCCTCCCCCCAGGTGTCTGGGGCCAACGTCCTGACTTTC. Full variable domain (rest looked up from reference TRBV30 and TRBJ2-6): SQTIHQWPATLVQPVGSPLSLECTVEGTSNPNLYWYRQAAGRGLQLLFYSVGIGQISSEVPQNLSASRPQDRQFILSSKKLLLSDSGFYLCASPQVSGANVLTFGAGSRLTVL.